This TCR beta chain originates from a study of blood T cell repertoires in COVID-19. Background on the study: COVID-19 samples, acute and convalescent, were from the United States, Italy and Spain. Sources were T cells, B-cell-depleted T cells, or PBMCs; the material itself was cDNA or gDNA.

In the authors' methods: Estimation of nucleated cell counts relied on the amplification of reference gene primers. Repertoires were generated with immunoSEQ multiplex PCR, while TCRdb's copy carries only in-frame clones and drops some. The DNA gave D and trimming, while V, J and clone size come from that table. The data contain 100,000 to 150,000 clones, around 88% of them singletons. In germline, CDR1 is SGDLS, CDR2 YYNGEE. The V and J ends lost 3 bases and 8 bases, in that order; junction bases with no gene match: 5. This CDR3 spans 13 amino acids. The specimen sequenced was peripheral blood. V and J are TRBV9 and TRBJ2-1, with 7 nucleotides matching TRBD1. The clonotype originates from a man between 45 and 60 years old with acute or convalescent COVID-19. CDR3 in amino acids: CASSGHRGDEQFF. Written as DNA, the CDR3 is TGTGCCAGCAGCGGGCACAGGGGCGATGAGCAGTTCTTC.